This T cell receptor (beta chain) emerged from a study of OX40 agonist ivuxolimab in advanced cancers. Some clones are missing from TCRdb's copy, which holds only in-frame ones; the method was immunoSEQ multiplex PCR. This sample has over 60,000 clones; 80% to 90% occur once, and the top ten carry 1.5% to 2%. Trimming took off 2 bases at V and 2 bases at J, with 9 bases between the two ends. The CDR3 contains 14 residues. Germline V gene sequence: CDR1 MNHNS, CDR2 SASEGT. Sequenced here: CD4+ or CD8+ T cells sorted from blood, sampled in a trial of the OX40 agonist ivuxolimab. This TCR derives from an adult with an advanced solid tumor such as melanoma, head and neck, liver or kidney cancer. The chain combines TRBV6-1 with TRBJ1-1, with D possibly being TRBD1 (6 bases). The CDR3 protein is CASSERRGNTEAFF. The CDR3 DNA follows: TGTGCCAGCAGTGAACGCAGGGGAAACACTGAAGCTTTCTTT.